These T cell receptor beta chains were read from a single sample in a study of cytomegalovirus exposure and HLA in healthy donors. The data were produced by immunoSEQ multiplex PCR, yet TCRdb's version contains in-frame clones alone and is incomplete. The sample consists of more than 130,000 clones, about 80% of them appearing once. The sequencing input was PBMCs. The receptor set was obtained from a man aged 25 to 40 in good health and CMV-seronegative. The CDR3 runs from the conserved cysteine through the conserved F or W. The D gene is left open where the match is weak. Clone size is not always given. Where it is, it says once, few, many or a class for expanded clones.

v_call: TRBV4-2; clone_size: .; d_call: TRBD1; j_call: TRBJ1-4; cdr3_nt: TGTGCCAGCAGCCAAGAGGACAGGGGAGGTGAAAAACTGTTTTTT; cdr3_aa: CASSQEDRGGEKLFF
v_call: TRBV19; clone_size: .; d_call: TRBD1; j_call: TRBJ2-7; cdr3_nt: TGTGCCAGTAGTATCTTACTCCACGGGACAGGTTCAACCGACGAGCAGTACTTC; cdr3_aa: CASSILLHGTGSTDEQYF
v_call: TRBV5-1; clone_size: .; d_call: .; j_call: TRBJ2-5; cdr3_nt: TGCGCCAGCAGCTCCCGGGTAGAAGGGGCCCAGTACTTC; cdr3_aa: CASSSRVEGAQYF
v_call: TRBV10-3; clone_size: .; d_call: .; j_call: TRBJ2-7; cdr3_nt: TGTGCCATCAGTGAGTCGCCATGGAGGAACTCCTACGAGCAGTACTTC; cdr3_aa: CAISESPWRNSYEQYF
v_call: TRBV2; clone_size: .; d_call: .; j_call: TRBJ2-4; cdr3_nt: TGTGCCAGCAGTGAGGAGCAGGGTTCACTGAGTATTCAGTACTTC; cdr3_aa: CASSEEQGSLSIQYF
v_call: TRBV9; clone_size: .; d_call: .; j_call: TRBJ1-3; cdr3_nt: TGTGCCAGCAGCGCAGACCGGGCTGGAAACACCATATATTTT; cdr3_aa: CASSADRAGNTIYF
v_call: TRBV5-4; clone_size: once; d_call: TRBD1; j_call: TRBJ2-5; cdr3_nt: TGTGCCAGCAGCCCGGGACAGGGATTCCAAGAGACCCAGTACTTC; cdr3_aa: CASSPGQGFQETQYF
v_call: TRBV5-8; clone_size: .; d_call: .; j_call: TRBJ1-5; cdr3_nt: TGTGCCAGCAGCTCCGGACAGCCTAATCAGCCCCAGCATTTT; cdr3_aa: CASSSGQPNQPQHF
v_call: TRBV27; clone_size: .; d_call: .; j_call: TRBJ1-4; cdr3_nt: TGTGCCAGCAGTCGCACCGGACTTAGGGAAAAACTGTTTTTT; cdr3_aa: CASSRTGLREKLFF
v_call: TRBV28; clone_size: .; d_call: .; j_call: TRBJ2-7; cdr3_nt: TGTGCCAGCAGCCCCCCCGGACAGTCCTACGAGCAGTACTTC; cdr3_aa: CASSPPGQSYEQYF
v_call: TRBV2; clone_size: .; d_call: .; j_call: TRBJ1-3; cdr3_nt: TGTGCCAGCGGCGACCTGAGGAACACCATATATTTT; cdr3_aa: CASGDLRNTIYF
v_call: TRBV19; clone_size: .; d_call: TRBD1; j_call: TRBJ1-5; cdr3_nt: TGTGCCAGTAGTATCTTGACAGGGGGTGGACAGCCCCAGCATTTT; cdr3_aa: CASSILTGGGQPQHF
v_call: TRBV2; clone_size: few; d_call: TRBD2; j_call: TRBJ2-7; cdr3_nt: TGTGCCAGCAGTCCAACTAGCGGAGCCTACGAGCAGTACTTC; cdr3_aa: CASSPTSGAYEQYF
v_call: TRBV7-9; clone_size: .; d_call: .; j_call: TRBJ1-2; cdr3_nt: TGTGCCAGCAGCTCATACAGGGTTCAAGGCTACACCTTC; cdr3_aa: CASSSYRVQGYTF
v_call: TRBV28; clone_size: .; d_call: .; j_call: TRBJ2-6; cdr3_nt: TGTGCCAGCAGTTTAGACAGCTCTGGGGCCAACGTCCTGACTTTC; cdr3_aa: CASSLDSSGANVLTF
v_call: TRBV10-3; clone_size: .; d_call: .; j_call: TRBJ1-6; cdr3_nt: TGTGCCTCTAGGGCAGGGAACTCCTATAATTCACCCCTCCACTTT; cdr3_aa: CASRAGNSYNSPLHF
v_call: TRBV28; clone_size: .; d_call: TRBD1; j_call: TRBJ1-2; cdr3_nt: TGTGCCAGCAGGCACCAACAGGGGGCTGATGGCTACACCTTC; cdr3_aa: CASRHQQGADGYTF
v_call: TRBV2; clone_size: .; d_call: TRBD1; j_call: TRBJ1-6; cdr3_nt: TGTGCCAGCCAAGTGCAGGGGGCCAATTCACCCCTCCACTTT; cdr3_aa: CASQVQGANSPLHF
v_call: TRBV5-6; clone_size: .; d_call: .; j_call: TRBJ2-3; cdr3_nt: TGTGCCAGCAGCTTGGTCGCAGATACGCAGTATTTT; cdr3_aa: CASSLVADTQYF
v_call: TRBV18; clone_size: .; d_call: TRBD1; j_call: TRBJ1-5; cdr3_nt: TGTGCCAGCTCACCAGAAACAGGGGGCTATCAGCCCCAGCATTTT; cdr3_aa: CASSPETGGYQPQHF
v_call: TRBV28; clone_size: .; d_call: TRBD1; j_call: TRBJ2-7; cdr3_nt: TGTGCCAGCTGGGACAGGGGATACGAGCAGTACTTC; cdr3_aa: CASWDRGYEQYF
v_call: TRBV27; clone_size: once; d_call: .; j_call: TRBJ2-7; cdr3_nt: TGTGCCAGCAGTATATCAAGTAGCTACGAGCAGTACTTC; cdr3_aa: CASSISSSYEQYF
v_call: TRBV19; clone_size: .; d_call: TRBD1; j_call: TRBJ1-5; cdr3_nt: TGTGCCAGTACCCTACAGGGGCCCTTGCCCAATCAGCCCCAGCATTTT; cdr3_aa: CASTLQGPLPNQPQHF
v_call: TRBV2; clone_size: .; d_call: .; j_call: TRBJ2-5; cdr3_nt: TGTGCCAGCAGTGAAGTTACAGGCGCAGCGGGAGAGACCCAGTACTTC; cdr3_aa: CASSEVTGAAGETQYF
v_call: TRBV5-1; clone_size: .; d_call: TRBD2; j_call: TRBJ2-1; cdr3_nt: TGCGCCAGCAGTAAGACGCGGGGGAGTTACAATGAGCAGTTCTTC; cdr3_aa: CASSKTRGSYNEQFF
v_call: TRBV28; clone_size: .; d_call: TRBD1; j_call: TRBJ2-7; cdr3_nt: TGTGCCAGCACCACGGGACAGGGGGTGGGAGAGCAGTACTTC; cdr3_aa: CASTTGQGVGEQYF
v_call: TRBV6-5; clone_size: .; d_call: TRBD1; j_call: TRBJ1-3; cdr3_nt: TGTGCCAGCAGTTATTGGGACAGGGTCTCTGGAAACACCATATATTTT; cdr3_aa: CASSYWDRVSGNTIYF
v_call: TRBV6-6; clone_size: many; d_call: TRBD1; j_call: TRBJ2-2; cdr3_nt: TGTGCCAGCAAAACTTCAGGGGGCCTGAACACCGGGGAGCTGTTTTTT; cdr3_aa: CASKTSGGLNTGELFF
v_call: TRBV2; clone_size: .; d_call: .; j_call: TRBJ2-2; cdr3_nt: TGTGCCAGCAGTCCTGGACTACCTAACACCGGGGAGCTGTTTTTT; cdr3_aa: CASSPGLPNTGELFF
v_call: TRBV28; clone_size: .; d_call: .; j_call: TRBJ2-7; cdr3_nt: TGTGCCAGCAGTTTGCCCTTTGGGACAAACTCCTACGAGCAGTACTTC; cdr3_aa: CASSLPFGTNSYEQYF
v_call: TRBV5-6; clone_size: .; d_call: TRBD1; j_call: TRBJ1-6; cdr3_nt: TGTGCCAGCAGCTTGACCGACAGGGCCGGGTCACCCCTCCACTTT; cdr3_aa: CASSLTDRAGSPLHF
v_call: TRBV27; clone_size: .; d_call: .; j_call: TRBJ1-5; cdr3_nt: TGTGCCAGCAGTGCTAGGACTGTAGATCAGCCCCAGCATTTT; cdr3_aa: CASSARTVDQPQHF
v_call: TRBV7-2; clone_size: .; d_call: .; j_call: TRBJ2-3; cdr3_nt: TGTGCCAGCAGCTTAGTCGAGGCTAGCACAGATACGCAGTATTTT; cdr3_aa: CASSLVEASTDTQYF
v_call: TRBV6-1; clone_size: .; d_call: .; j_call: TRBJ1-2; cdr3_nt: TGTGCCAGCAGTGCCCGGGGAACGGATGGTTATGGCTACACCTTC; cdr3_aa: CASSARGTDGYGYTF
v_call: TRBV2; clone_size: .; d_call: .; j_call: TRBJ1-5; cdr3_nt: TGTGCCAGCAGGGGAGGGGTATACGATAGCAATCAGCCCCAGCATTTT; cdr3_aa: CASRGGVYDSNQPQHF
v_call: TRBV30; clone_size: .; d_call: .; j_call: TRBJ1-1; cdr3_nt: TGTGCCTGGGACGTCGGCGGAGCTTTCTTT; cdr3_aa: CAWDVGGAFF
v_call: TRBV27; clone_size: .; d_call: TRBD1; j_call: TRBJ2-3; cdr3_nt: TGTGCCAGCAGTTTACGGCCGGGACAGGGCATGACAGATACGCAGTATTTT; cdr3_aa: CASSLRPGQGMTDTQYF
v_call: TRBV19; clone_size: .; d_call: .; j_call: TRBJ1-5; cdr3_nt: TGTGCCAGTAGCAGAACAGTGGATCAGCCCCAGCATTTT; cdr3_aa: CASSRTVDQPQHF
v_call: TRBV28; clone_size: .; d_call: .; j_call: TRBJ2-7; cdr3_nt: TGTGCCAGCAGTTTGAGGCTAGCCGCCCGAGGGGAGCAGTACTTC; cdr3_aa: CASSLRLAARGEQYF
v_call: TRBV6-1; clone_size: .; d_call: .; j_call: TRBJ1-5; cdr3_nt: TGTGCCAGCAGGGAGGGGCGGGGTAGCAATCAGCCCCAGCATTTT; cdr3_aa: CASREGRGSNQPQHF
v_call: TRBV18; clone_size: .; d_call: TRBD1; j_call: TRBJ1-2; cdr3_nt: TGTGCCAGCTCACCACCGCAGGGGACAGACCTGTATGGCTACACCTTC; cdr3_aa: CASSPPQGTDLYGYTF
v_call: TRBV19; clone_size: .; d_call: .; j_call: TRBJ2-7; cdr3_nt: TGTGCCAGTAGGCAAGCGAACAGGGCGGAGCAGTACTTC; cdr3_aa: CASRQANRAEQYF
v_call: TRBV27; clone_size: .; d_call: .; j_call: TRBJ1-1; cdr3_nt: TGTGCCAGCAGTTTATCGGGCACCGCTGAAGCTTTCTTT; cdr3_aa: CASSLSGTAEAFF
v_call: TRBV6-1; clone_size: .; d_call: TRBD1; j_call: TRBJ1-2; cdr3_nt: TGTGCCAGCAGTCCACGGACAGGGGGGAACTATGGCTACACCTTC; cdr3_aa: CASSPRTGGNYGYTF
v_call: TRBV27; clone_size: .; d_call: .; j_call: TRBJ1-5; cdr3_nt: TGTGCCAGCCGTAGCCAAGGACAGCCCCAGCATTTT; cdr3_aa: CASRSQGQPQHF
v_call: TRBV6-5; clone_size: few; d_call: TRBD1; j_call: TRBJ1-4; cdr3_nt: TGTGCCAGCAGTCCACCCGGGACAGGGAATGAAAAACTGTTTTTT; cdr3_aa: CASSPPGTGNEKLFF
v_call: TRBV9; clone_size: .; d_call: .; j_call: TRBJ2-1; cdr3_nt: TGTGCCAGCAGCGTGGGTCAGGGGCTGAATGAGCAGTTCTTC; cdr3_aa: CASSVGQGLNEQFF
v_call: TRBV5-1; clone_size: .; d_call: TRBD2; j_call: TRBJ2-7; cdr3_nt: TGCGCCAGCAGCGGGGGACTAGCGGCGTACGAGCAGTACTTC; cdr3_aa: CASSGGLAAYEQYF
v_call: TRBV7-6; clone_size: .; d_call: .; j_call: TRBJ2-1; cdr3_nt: TGTGCCAGCAGTCAGGGGCCTCTTTACAATGAGCAGTTCTTC; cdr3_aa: CASSQGPLYNEQFF
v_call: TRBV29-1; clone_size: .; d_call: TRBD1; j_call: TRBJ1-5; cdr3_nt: TGCAGCGTCCGACAGGGTGGCAATCAGCCCCAGCATTTT; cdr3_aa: CSVRQGGNQPQHF
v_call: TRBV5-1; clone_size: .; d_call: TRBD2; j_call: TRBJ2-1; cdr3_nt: TGCGCCAGCAGCCTCGTGGGCGGGGGCTCCTACAATGAGCAGTTCTTC; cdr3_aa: CASSLVGGGSYNEQFF
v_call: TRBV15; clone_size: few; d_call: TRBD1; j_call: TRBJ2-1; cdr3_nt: TGTGCCACCAGCAGAGATATAGACAGGGCGGTCTTC; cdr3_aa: CATSRDIDRAVF
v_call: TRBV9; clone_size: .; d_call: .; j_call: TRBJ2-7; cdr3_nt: TGTGCCAGCAGCGCCTGGGGGGACAGCCGCTACGAGCAGTACTTC; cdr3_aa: CASSAWGDSRYEQYF
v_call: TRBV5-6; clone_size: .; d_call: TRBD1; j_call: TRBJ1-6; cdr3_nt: TGTGCCTACAGCCTCGGGACAGGGTATTCACCCCTCCACTTT; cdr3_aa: CAYSLGTGYSPLHF
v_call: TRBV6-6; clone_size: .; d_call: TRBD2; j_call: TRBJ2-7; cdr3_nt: TGTGCCAGCAGTTACTCTGCGGGAGGGTACGAGCAGTACTTC; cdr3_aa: CASSYSAGGYEQYF
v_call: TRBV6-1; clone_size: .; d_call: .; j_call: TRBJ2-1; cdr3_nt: TGTGCCAGCAGTGAAAACGGCTACAATGAGCAGTTCTTC; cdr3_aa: CASSENGYNEQFF
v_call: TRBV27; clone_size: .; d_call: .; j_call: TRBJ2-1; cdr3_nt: TGTGCCAGCAGTTTATCGAGTCTAGCGATGAGGAATGAGCAGTTCTTC; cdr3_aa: CASSLSSLAMRNEQFF
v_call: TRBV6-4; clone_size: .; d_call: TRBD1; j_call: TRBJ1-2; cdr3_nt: TGTGCCAGCAGTGACTCCGGGACAGGGGTCGATGGCTACCCCTTC; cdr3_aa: CASSDSGTGVDGYPF
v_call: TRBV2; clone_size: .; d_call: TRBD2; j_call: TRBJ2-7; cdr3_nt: TGTGCCAGCAGTGGATCTAGCGGGGGGTACGAGCAGTACTTC; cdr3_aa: CASSGSSGGYEQYF